This section outlines one T cell receptor beta chain sequence together with its context. The entry originates in a study of blood T cell repertoires in COVID-19. The CDR3 totals 13 residues. Germline assignment: CDR1 MDHEN and CDR2 SYDVKM. The V gene lost 5 bases and the J gene lost 1 base, with 8 bases spanning the gap. Original methodology: Estimates of nucleated cell counts were drawn from the amplification of reference gene primers. Using immunoSEQ multiplex PCR, the repertoire was profiled, and TCRdb retains in-frame clones only, with some absent. That table furnishes V, J and clone size, whereas the DNA furnished D and trimming. The sample gives some 100,000 clones, about 81% of which show up once; 15% to 20% is in the top ten.

The sequence was collected from a woman aged 60-75 years with acute or convalescent COVID-19. Sequenced sample: peripheral blood. The rearrangement joins TRBV28 to TRBJ2-5; D ambiguous. The CDR3: CASSVSGQETQYF. CDR3 nucleotide sequence: TGTGCCAGCAGTGTTAGTGGCCAAGAGACCCAGTACTTC.